Given below is one T cell receptor beta chain in context. MiXCR was run by TCRdb on the reads, yielding one entry per CDR3 protein. The sample yields roughly 230,000 distinct CDR3 sequences, 6.5% seen once. The record originates from a study of T cell repertoires in cytomegalovirus infection. The receptor was derived from a human donor in good health (CMV status not recorded). Some clones in this sample may be carry-over from other donors' samples. The sample comprised PBMCs.

CDR3 residues: CASSFDLGQETQYF. The CDR3 DNA reads as TGCGCCAGCAGCTTCGACCTTGGGCAAGAGACCCAGTACTTC. The J gene is TRBJ2-5, the V gene TRBV5-1; D is unclear. V gave up 2 bases and J gave up 2 bases, with 10 bases separating them. Germline V lookup: CDR1 SGHRS, CDR2 YFSETQ. This CDR3 contains 14 residues.